The source of this T cell receptor (beta chain) is a study of shared clonotypes between healthy human individuals. Only Caucasian adults living in Nashville, Tennessee made up the donor group. V dropped 2 bases and J dropped 3 bases, with 5 bases sitting between them. The CDR3 covers 12 residues. Germline CDR1 is SGHRS and CDR2 is YFSETQ. Assay execution proceeded at the deep level. The sorted-subset replicate PCRs were given roughly 200 ng DNA, which is 30,000 to 35,000 T cell genomes. Only in-frame clones appear in the TCRdb table, and some are missing; sequencing was by immunoSEQ multiplex PCR. Of some 1.4 million clones in the sample, roughly 95% were seen once.

The chain couples TRBV5-1 to TRBJ2-5; D unclear. The sample taken for sequencing was naive CD4+ T cells sorted from blood. Subset specified: CD45RA+ positively selected. The receptor's source is a man under 40 in good health. The CDR3 nucleotides read TGCGCCAGCAGCTTTACAGAAGAGACCCAGTACTTC. Encoded protein: CASSFTEETQYF.